A single T cell receptor (beta chain) is shown here with its context. This clonotype occurred many times. Its antigen is currently not known. No qualities accompany the bases; no much larger clone lies one base away. Sequencing instrument: Illumina HiSeq 2500. Quantitative 5'-RACE with molecular barcodes was used to prepare TCR beta libraries. The source study handled its data this way. To identify disease-linked TCR variants, a new computational method was used, one built on a probabilistic model of VDJ rearrangement. In-frame beta chains were kept once TCRdb had trimmed the public reads at Q25 with fastp and called clones with MiXCR. Identical CDR3 protein sequences are pooled into one entry, listed with their most common genes and DNA. The V and J calls were not made by the authors but by TCRdb's processing. For this sample there are 150,000 to 200,000 distinct CDR3 sequences; about 20% appear just once. In total, the top ten clones hold 4.3% of the sample.

These data originate in a study of CD8 T cells in ankylosing spondylitis (dated by TCRdb to 2016 to 2017). General notes on the study: The study profiled T cell receptor beta repertoires in healthy donors and ankylosing spondylitis patients to find disease-linked TCR variants. The full study cohort comprised 25 ankylosing spondylitis patients and approximately 100 healthy donors. Peripheral blood was sampled, and synovial fluid was additionally collected from ankylosing spondylitis patients. Overall results and qualifications from the work: Blood from ankylosing spondylitis patients appeared to be characterized by a TCR beta motif made up of several highly homologous amino acid variants. Some of the motif variants had been reported before in the synovial fluid and blood of reactive arthritis patients, a finding that suggests common disease-initiation mechanisms. The disease-linked clones had a CD8+ phenotype and were found at relatively low frequencies in peripheral blood. The disease-linked clones were reported to be significantly enriched in matched synovial fluid samples from ankylosing spondylitis patients.

The CDR1 and CDR2 encoded by the germline V gene are SGHRS and YFSETQ. The CDR3, cysteine through phenylalanine, is 15 amino acids long. Only the CDR3 portion is preserved as DNA: 45 bases, with reading frame beginning at the first base. A distance of 11 bases separates the germline ends of V and J, which lose 2 bases and 0 bases respectively. The chain links TRBV5-1 with TRBJ1-1; perhaps TRBD1 is the D gene, with 5 bases matching. Sequences were obtained from blood, either unsorted or a sorted T cell fraction (not recorded which). The TCR sequence derives from a male donor between 5 and 29 years old with ankylosing spondylitis or in good health (not recorded which). Donor details come from another sample of the same person, matched by shared clones. This receptor carries the CDR3 CASSLLSTVNTEAFF. The DNA sequence is given as TGCGCCAGCAGCTTACTATCGACAGTGAACACTGAAGCTTTCTTT.